These 27 T cell receptor beta chains originate from one sample sequenced in a study of control samples from healthy donors and cancer patients. Sequencing was performed with immunoSEQ multiplex PCR; in TCRdb, only in-frame clones are kept and a portion is missing. Of about 96,000 clones in the sample, approximately 93% were seen once. Sequences were obtained from blood. The source is a man in his late teens or twenties in good health.

This clone was counted only a few times. The chain recombines TRBV5-8 with TRBJ2-3; 9 bases line up with TRBD2. The CDR3 extends over 15 amino acids. CDR1 is SGHTS, CDR2 YDEGEE, per germline. Trimming removed 4 bases from V and 2 bases from J; junction bases left unmatched: 5. CDR3 amino acids: CASSAGLAYTDTQYF. The CDR3 bases are TGTGCCAGCAGCGCCGGACTAGCGTACACAGATACGCAGTATTTT.

The chain employs TRBV21-1 and TRBJ1-2; the table's D call, TRBD1, has no DNA check behind it. TRBV21-1 is deemed a pseudogene. The CDR3 runs 18 residues. The CDR3 is CASSKGIGQGAPNYGYTF. DNA for the CDR3: TGTGCCAGCAGCAAAGGAATAGGACAGGGGGCGCCCAACTATGGCTACACCTTC.

J is TRBJ2-7 and V is TRBV12-5, with D unresolved. Trimming took 0 bases from V and 7 from J, leaving 7 bases between them. This CDR3 is built from 12 residues. CDR1 and CDR2 from the germline V gene are LGHNT and FRNRAP. The CDR3 region is CASGLVLKEQYF. Written as DNA, the CDR3 is TGTGCTAGTGGTTTGGTACTGAAGGAGCAGTACTTC. Variable domain in full (rest from reference TRBV12-5 and TRBJ2-7): DARVTQTPRHKVTEMGQEVTMRCQPILGHNTVFWYRQTMMQGLELLAYFRNRAPLDDSGMPKDRFSAEMPDATLATLKIQPSEPRDSAVYFCASGLVLKEQYFGPGTRLTVT.

The V call is TRBV19, the J call TRBJ1-3; tentatively, D is TRBD1 (6 bases). The ends were cut back, 4 bases at V and 1 base at J, with 8 bases in the middle. The germline CDR1 and CDR2 sequences are LNHDA and SQIVND (reference sequence). CDR3 size: 14 residues. The CDR3 DNA sequence: TGTGCCAGTAGTAAAGGGGGATCTGGAAACACCATATATTTT. Its translation is CASSKGGSGNTIYF.

The V call is TRBV5-1, the J call TRBJ2-3, with TRBD2 matching over 9 bases. Losses at the gene ends were 6 bases for V and 0 bases for J; bases not matched to a gene: 2. This CDR3 is built from 14 residues. Germline assignment: CDR1 SGHRS and CDR2 YFSETQ. CDR3 sequence reads: CASKTSGSTDTQYF. CDR3 nucleotides: TGCGCCAGCAAAACTAGCGGGAGCACAGATACGCAGTATTTT.

The V and J genes are TRBV14 and TRBJ1-1, with D unresolved. The CDR3 runs to 14 residues. Trimming took 0 bases from V and 1 from J, leaving 6 bases between them. Germline values: CDR1 SGHDN, CDR2 FVKESK. Here the CDR3 reads CASSQDRGNTEAFF. In DNA, the CDR3 is TGTGCCAGCAGCCAAGATCGCGGGAACACTGAAGCTTTCTTT. Full variable domain (remainder filled in from reference TRBV14 and TRBJ1-1): EAGVTQFPSHSVIEKGQTVTLRCDPISGHDNLYWYRRVMGKEIKFLLHFVKESKQDESGMPNNRFLAERTGGTYSTLKVQPAELEDSGVYFCASSQDRGNTEAFFGQGTRLTVV.

This rearrangement joins TRBV9 to TRBJ2-2; 10 bases align to TRBD2. This CDR3 is built from 16 residues. CDR1 is SGDLS and CDR2 is YYNGEE in the germline V gene. V dropped 4 bases and J dropped 4; count of bases not matched to a gene: 7. For the CDR3, the DNA is TGTGCCAGCAGCCCGCAAGCGGGAGGGGGCACCGGGGAGCTGTTTTTT. Translated: CASSPQAGGGTGELFF. Looking up the rest from reference TRBV9 and TRBJ2-2 gives the full variable domain: DSGVTQTPKHLITATGQRVTLRCSPRSGDLSVYWYQQSLDQGLQFLIQYYNGEERAKGNILERFSAQQFPDLHSELNLSSLELGDSALYFCASSPQAGGGTGELFFGEGSRLTVL.

This clone was seen a handful of times. The chain has TRBV14 and TRBJ1-6; D perhaps matches TRBD1 (5 bases). There are 15 residues in the CDR3. The germline V gene encodes CDR1 SGHDN and CDR2 FVKESK. V dropped 1 base and J dropped 6 bases, with 10 bases sitting between them. The CDR3 protein is CASSQGGVLNSPLHF. The CDR3 coding sequence is TGTGCCAGCAGCCAAGGAGGGGTCCTTAATTCACCCCTCCACTTT.

J is TRBJ1-2 and V is TRBV7-2; no clear D gene. Trimming removed 0 bases at V and 5 bases at J, with 10 bases between. The CDR3 extends over 14 amino acids. The germline gives CDR1 SGHTA, CDR2 FQGNSA. CDR3 bases: TGTGCCAGCAGCTTAGCGAGTTTTGCTTATGGCTACACCTTC. It is translated as CASSLASFAYGYTF.

The chain uses TRBV30 and TRBJ1-1, with D unresolved. The CDR3 runs 13 residues. In germline, CDR1 is GTSNPN, CDR2 SVGIG (reference sequence). Trimming removed 4 bases at V and 1 base at J, with 10 bases between. The CDR3: CAWNPVGNTEAFF. In nucleotides, the CDR3 is TGTGCCTGGAATCCCGTTGGGAACACTGAAGCTTTCTTT.

The chain links TRBV6-5 to TRBJ2-1; 7 bases fit TRBD2. J lost 0 bases, V lost 7 bases, and 6 bases had no gene match. Germline V gene sequence: CDR1 MNHEY, CDR2 SVGAGI. The CDR3 extends over 15 amino acids. DNA for the CDR3: TGTGCCAGCACCATAGCGGGTCCCTCCTACAATGAGCAGTTCTTC. Protein product: CASTIAGPSYNEQFF.

The chain combines TRBV5-4 with TRBJ2-1; 14 bases fit TRBD2. CDR3 length: 16 amino acids. From germline, CDR1 is SGHNT and CDR2 YYREEE (reference sequence). V was clipped by 4 bases and J by 8 bases; unmatched bases: 8. CDR3 DNA sequence: TGTGCCAGCAGCCTCGGGACTAGCGGGGGTACCTATGAGCAGTTCTTC. Encoded protein: CASSLGTSGGTYEQFF.

In its sample, this clone was seen once. The rearrangement links TRBV19 to TRBJ2-1; 12 bases agree with TRBD2. This CDR3 contains 18 residues. Germline assignment: CDR1 LNHDA and CDR2 SQIVND (reference sequence). The J segment lost 5 bases and the V segment lost 1 base, leaving 9 bases of the junction unmatched. CDR3 amino acids: CASSIGPLAGGRHNEQFF. CDR3 in DNA: TGTGCCAGTAGTATAGGTCCCCTAGCGGGGGGGCGGCACAATGAGCAGTTCTTC.

The rearrangement uses TRBV14 and TRBJ1-1; D ambiguous. The CDR3 runs 12 residues. Germline CDR1 is SGHDN and CDR2 is FVKESK. Trimming pared 3 bases from V and 3 bases from J, leaving 5 bases between. In DNA form, the CDR3 reads TGTGCCAGCAGCCAGGGTTACACTGAAGCTTTCTTT. The encoded protein is CASSQGYTEAFF.

V usage is TRBV9 and J usage is TRBJ2-5; 7 bases are shared with TRBD2. Germline V gene lookup returns CDR1 SGDLS and CDR2 YYNGEE. CDR3 length: 15 amino acids. J lost 0 bases, V lost 4 bases, and 6 bases had no gene match. DNA of the CDR3: TGTGCCAGCAGCCGGAGCGGGGCAGACCAAGAGACCCAGTACTTC. This encodes CASSRSGADQETQYF.

The chain recombines TRBV27 with TRBJ2-5; no clear D gene. The CDR3 contains 13 residues. The V gene lost 5 bases and the J gene lost 4 bases, with 11 bases spanning the gap. Per the germline V gene, CDR1 is MNHEY and CDR2 is SMNVEV (reference sequence). In DNA form, the CDR3 reads TGTGCCAGCAGTCCGAGGAGCTTAGAGACCCAGTACTTC. Translating gives CASSPRSLETQYF.

The chain carries TRBV10-3 and TRBJ2-1, with 14 bases matching TRBD2. The ends lost 9 bases at V and 7 bases at J; junction bases unmatched: 11. This CDR3 is built from 16 residues. Germline CDR1 and CDR2: ENHRY and SYGVKD. Written as DNA, the CDR3 is TGTGCCATTCGACTAGCGGGAGGGCTATCGCGTAATGAGCAGTTCTTC. Its protein product is CAIRLAGGLSRNEQFF.

This clone has a single count. The rearrangement joins TRBV30 to TRBJ2-1; 7 bases are shared with TRBD2. This CDR3 comprises 14 residues. With 3 bases clipped from V and 7 bases from J, the junction kept 9 bases outside the gene matches. The germline V gene encodes CDR1 GTSNPN and CDR2 SVGIG (reference sequence). This CDR3 is CAWSVQSGENEQFF. The CDR3 coding sequence is TGTGCCTGGAGCGTACAGAGCGGGGAAAATGAGCAGTTCTTC.

The V call is TRBV7-9, the J call TRBJ2-3; D may be TRBD2 (5 bases). The CDR3 loop spans 14 amino acids. The V end was cut by 5 bases, the J end by 1 base, with 10 bases between. CDR1 and CDR2 (germline): SEHNR, FQNEAQ (reference sequence). The chain's CDR3 is CASSPSGGTDTQYF. The DNA for the CDR3 is TGTGCCAGCAGCCCTTCCGGGGGCACAGATACGCAGTATTTT.

V and J are TRBV27 and TRBJ2-3; unclear D gene. The V gene's germline CDR1 is MNHEY and CDR2 SMNVEV (reference sequence). The CDR3 has 15 residues. V gave up 7 bases and J gave up 0 bases, with 14 bases separating them. The CDR3 DNA reads as TGTGCCAGCACCTTAGTGGGCCTAAGCACAGATACGCAGTATTTT. Protein sequence: CASTLVGLSTDTQYF.

The chain uses TRBV29-1 and TRBJ1-2, with 10 bases lining up with TRBD1. Germline V gives CDR1 SQVTM, CDR2 ANQGSEA. With 1 base clipped from V and 3 bases from J, the junction kept 8 bases outside the gene matches. The CDR3 has 16 residues. Here the CDR3 reads CSVEGQRQGAYYGYTF. The CDR3 coding sequence is TGCAGCGTTGAAGGGCAACGACAGGGGGCTTACTATGGCTACACCTTC.

The rearrangement links TRBV2 to TRBJ1-1, with D perhaps matching TRBD1 (5 bases). Trimming took off 4 bases at V and 1 base at J, with 10 bases between the two ends. CDR1 and CDR2 from the germline V gene are SNHLY and FYNNEI. The CDR3 is 14 residues long. Here the CDR3 reads CASSAGTANTEAFF. The CDR3 DNA is TGTGCCAGCAGTGCAGGGACGGCGAACACTGAAGCTTTCTTT.

The J gene is TRBJ2-3, the V gene TRBV9; D is perhaps TRBD2 (5 bases). This CDR3 spans 17 amino acids. Deletions cut 0 bases from V and 2 bases from J, with 16 bases between. The germline gives CDR1 SGDLS, CDR2 YYNGEE. CDR3 protein: CASSVVGGTTLTDTQYF. DNA of the CDR3: TGTGCCAGCAGCGTAGTAGGAGGTACAACCCTCACAGATACGCAGTATTTT. Using reference TRBV9 and TRBJ2-3 for the parts outside the CDR3, the full variable domain is DSGVTQTPKHLITATGQRVTLRCSPRSGDLSVYWYQQSLDQGLQFLIQYYNGEERAKGNILERFSAQQFPDLHSELNLSSLELGDSALYFCASSVVGGTTLTDTQYFGPGTRLTVL.

The V call is TRBV9, the J call TRBJ2-5, with D uncertain. From germline, CDR1 is SGDLS and CDR2 YYNGEE. CDR3 length: 15 residues. Trimming shortened V by 4 bases and J by 2 bases, and 15 bases separated the two germline ends. CDR3 nucleotide sequence: TGTGCCAGCAGCTCCTTCTTTGGGTTACAAGAGACCCAGTACTTC. Amino acids: CASSSFFGLQETQYF.

This chain joins TRBV5-6 and TRBJ1-2, with 7 bases matching TRBD1. The germline gives CDR1 SGHDT, CDR2 YYEEEE. The V segment lost 7 bases and the J segment 5 bases; nucleotides outside the gene matches: 5. This CDR3 has 12 residues. The DNA for the CDR3 is TGTGCCAGCGAAGCAGGGGGTTATGGCTACACCTTC. Its protein is CASEAGGYGYTF.

The CDR3 DNA follows: TGTGCCAGCAGCGTGACGGGAGGGCCCACAGATACGCAGTATTTT. This sequence encodes CASSVTGGPTDTQYF. V usage is TRBV9 and J usage is TRBJ2-3; 8 nucleotides line up with TRBD2. V dropped 2 bases and J dropped 2; count of bases not matched to a gene: 4. The germline gives CDR1 SGDLS, CDR2 YYNGEE. CDR3 length equals 15 residues.

The rearrangement links TRBV6-6 to TRBJ1-1, with D unclear. The germline V gene has CDR1 MNHNY and CDR2 SVGAGI (reference sequence). This CDR3 has 11 amino acids. Trimming removed 7 bases at V and 3 bases at J, with 6 bases between. The CDR3 DNA reads TGTGCCAGCACCCAAGACACTGAAGCTTTCTTT. Translating it yields CASTQDTEAFF.